These T cell receptor beta chains were read from a single sample in a study of PD-1 blockade in classical Hodgkin lymphoma. The data were produced by immunoSEQ multiplex PCR, yet TCRdb's version contains in-frame clones alone and is incomplete. Counted here are around 60,000 clones, over 85% occurring once; the ten biggest clones make up around 8%. The sample in question was peripheral blood mononuclear cells (PBMCs), obtained before the fourth cycle of nivolumab. The receptors shown here come from a human donor with classical Hodgkin lymphoma. The CDR3 runs from the conserved cysteine through the conserved F or W. A D gene is named only where the DNA matches it firmly. The size entry is marked missing in some rows and otherwise reads once, few, many or a size class.

TRBJ1-2 | once | TRBD1 | TRBV18 | TGTGCCAGCTCACCACCCCGGACAGGGGGCGTTGGCTACACCTTC | CASSPPRTGGVGYTF
TRBJ2-5 | - | - | TRBV29-1 | TGCAGCGTTGTCGCGGGGCCAGAGACCCAGTACTTC | CSVVAGPETQYF
TRBJ2-7 | few | - | TRBV19 | TGTGCCAGTAGTATAGGCGGGAATACCTACGAGCAGTACTTC | CASSIGGNTYEQYF
TRBJ2-1 | - | - | TRBV5-1 | TGCGCCAGCAGCTTGTGGGCGGGACCAAACAATGAGCAGTTCTTC | CASSLWAGPNNEQFF
TRBJ2-7 | - | - | TRBV2 | TGTGCCAGCCACGAAAATGTGCAGTACTTC | CASHENVQYF
TRBJ2-5 | - | - | TRBV5-4 | TGTGCCAGCAGCCCACCAGCGGACCAAGAGACCCAGTACTTC | CASSPPADQETQYF
TRBJ2-3 | - | TRBD2 | TRBV7-3 | TGTGCCAGCAGCTTGACGGAAGCGGGACCCACCGGTCCGCAGTATTTT | CASSLTEAGPTGPQYF
TRBJ1-5 | - | - | TRBV6-5 | TGTGCCAGCAGTTACGGCATATGGCAGCCCCAGCATTTT | CASSYGIWQPQHF
TRBJ2-3 | - | - | TRBV5-6 | TGTGCCAGCAGCGATAGCACAGATACGCAGTATTTT | CASSDSTDTQYF
TRBJ2-7 | - | - | TRBV28 | TGTGCCAGCAGTTTAAGACAGGCACCTACCTACGAGCAGTACTTC | CASSLRQAPTYEQYF